This T cell receptor (beta chain) was found in a study of shared clonotypes between healthy human individuals. Study information: Samples came from two female and three male donors aged 18 to 49.

The material for each subset, its genomic DNA, was split evenly across several immunoSEQ plates. 300 ng DNA, roughly 27,000 T cell genomes, went into unsorted PBMC replicate PCRs. The protocol was immunoSEQ multiplex PCR, while the TCRdb copy is restricted to in-frame clones and leaves out a portion. The top ten clones hold 12% of a sample with around 440,000 clones, 60% to 80% of them seen once. The table lists this clone with a few counts. Germline loops: CDR1 LNHDA, CDR2 SQIVND (reference sequence). The CDR3 has 13 residues. V was pared by 5 bases and J by 11 bases, with 16 bases between. This rearrangement joins TRBV19 to TRBJ1-5; D unresolved. The sequenced sample consisted of PBMCs. The receptor's source is a woman in her thirties or forties in good health. Some clones in this sample may be carry-over from other donors' samples. The CDR3 reads CASSSQDLWSQHF. The CDR3 DNA reads as TGTGCCAGTAGTTCGCAGGATCTTTGGTCCCAGCATTTT.